Detailed here is one T cell receptor (beta chain). These data originate in a study of CD8 T cells in Susac syndrome. The length of the CDR3 is 16 residues. Germline CDR1 is MNHEY and CDR2 is SMNVEV (reference sequence). Trimming pared 0 bases from V and 0 bases from J, leaving 11 bases between. Random hexamers were used to reverse transcribe an amount of roughly 0.5 to 1 ug RNA. MiXCR, run by TCRdb on the immunoSEQ multiplex PCR reads, gives a single entry per CDR3 protein. The table has approximately 120,000 distinct CDR3 sequences, around nine tenths seen once. This TCR came from a human donor with multiple sclerosis. The V gene is TRBV27, the J gene TRBJ1-2, with D perhaps matching TRBD1 (5 bases). The sample comprised CD8+ T cells from PBMCs. Written as DNA, the CDR3 is TGTGCCAGCAGTTTATCGTTAGGGGTCGCTAACTATGGCTACACCTTC. It specifies CASSLSLGVANYGYTF.